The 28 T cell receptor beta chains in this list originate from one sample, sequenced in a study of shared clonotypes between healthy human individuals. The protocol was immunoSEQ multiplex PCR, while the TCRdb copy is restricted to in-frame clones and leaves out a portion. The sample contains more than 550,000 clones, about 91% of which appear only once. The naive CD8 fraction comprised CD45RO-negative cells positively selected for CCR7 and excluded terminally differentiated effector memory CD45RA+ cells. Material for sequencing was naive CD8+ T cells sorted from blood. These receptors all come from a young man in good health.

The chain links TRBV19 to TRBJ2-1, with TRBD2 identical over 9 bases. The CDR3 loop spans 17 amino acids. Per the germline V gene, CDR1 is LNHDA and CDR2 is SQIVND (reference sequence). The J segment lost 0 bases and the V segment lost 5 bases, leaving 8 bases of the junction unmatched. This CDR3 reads CASSLMTSGSSYNEQFF. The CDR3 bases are TGTGCCAGTAGTCTAATGACTAGCGGAAGCTCCTACAATGAGCAGTTCTTC.

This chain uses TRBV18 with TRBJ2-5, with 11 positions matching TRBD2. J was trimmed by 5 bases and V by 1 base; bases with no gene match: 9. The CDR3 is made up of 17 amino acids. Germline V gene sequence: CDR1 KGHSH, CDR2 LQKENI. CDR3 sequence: CASSPQPSGRPWETQYF. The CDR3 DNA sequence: TGTGCCAGCTCACCACAACCTAGCGGGAGGCCATGGGAGACCCAGTACTTC.

CDR3 nucleotide sequence: TGTGCCAGCAGCTTAGTTGGGACTAGAGAGCAGTACTTC. Its translation is CASSLVGTREQYF. This chain joins TRBV11-2 and TRBJ2-7, with TRBD2 identical over 8 bases. Germline-derived CDR1 and CDR2 are SGHAT and FQNNGV. CDR3 length: 13 amino acids. J gave up 7 bases and V 1 base, and 3 bases lay outside the gene matches.

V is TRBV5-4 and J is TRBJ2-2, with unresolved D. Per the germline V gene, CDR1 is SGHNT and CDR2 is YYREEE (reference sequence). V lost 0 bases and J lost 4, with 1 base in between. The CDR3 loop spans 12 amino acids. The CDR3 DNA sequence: TGTGCCAGCAGCTTGGCCACCGGGGAGCTGTTTTTT. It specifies CASSLATGELFF.

CDR3 coding DNA: TGTGCCAGCAGTCTCGACTACGGTAGCAATGAGCAGTTCTTC. Its translation is CASSLDYGSNEQFF. The gene calls are TRBV6-1 and TRBJ2-1, with a weak D call TRBD2 (5 bases). The CDR3 is 14 amino acids. The ends were cut back, 5 bases at V and 6 bases at J, with 14 bases in the middle. Germline CDR1 reads MNHNS; CDR2 reads SASEGT.

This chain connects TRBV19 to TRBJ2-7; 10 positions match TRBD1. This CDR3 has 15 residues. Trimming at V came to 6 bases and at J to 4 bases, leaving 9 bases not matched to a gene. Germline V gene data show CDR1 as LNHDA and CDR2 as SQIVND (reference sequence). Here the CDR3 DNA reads TGTGCCAGTAGCCAGGGACAGGGGCTTTCATACGAGCAGTACTTC. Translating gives CASSQGQGLSYEQYF.

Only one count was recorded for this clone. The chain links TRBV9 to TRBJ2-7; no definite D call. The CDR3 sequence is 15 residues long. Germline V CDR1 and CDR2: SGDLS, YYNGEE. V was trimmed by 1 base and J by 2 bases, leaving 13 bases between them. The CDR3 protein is CASSVSARPTYEQYF. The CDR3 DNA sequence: TGTGCCAGCAGCGTAAGTGCTAGACCAACCTACGAGCAGTACTTC.

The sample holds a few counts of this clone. The CDR3 DNA sequence: TGTGCCAGCAGCTTAGGACTAGCGGGAGGACCGAGGAAGGGGGACGAGCAGTACTTC. Amino acids: CASSLGLAGGPRKGDEQYF. The chain employs TRBV7-9 and TRBJ2-7, with TRBD2 identical over 13 bases. The CDR3 is made up of 19 amino acids. The germline gives CDR1 SEHNR, CDR2 FQNEAQ (reference sequence). V trimming: 1 base; J trimming: 5 bases; junction bases outside the gene matches: 14.

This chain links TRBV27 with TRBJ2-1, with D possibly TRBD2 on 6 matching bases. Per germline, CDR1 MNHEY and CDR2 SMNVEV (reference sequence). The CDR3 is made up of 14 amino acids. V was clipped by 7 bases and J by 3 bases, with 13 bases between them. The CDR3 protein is CASTLGLGYNEQFF. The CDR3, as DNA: TGTGCCAGCACCCTGGGACTCGGCTACAATGAGCAGTTCTTC.

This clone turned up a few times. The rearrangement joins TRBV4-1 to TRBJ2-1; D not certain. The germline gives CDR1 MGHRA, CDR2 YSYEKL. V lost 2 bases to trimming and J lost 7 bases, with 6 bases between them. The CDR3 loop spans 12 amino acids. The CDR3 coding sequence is TGCGCCAGCAGCCAATCGACGAATGAGCAGTTCTTC. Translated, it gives CASSQSTNEQFF.

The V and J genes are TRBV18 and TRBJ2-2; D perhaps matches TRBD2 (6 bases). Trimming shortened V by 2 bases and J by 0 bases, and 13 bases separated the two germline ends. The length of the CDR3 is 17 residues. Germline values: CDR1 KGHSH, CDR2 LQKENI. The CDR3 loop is CASSPGVGTSNTGELFF. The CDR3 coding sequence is TGTGCCAGCTCACCAGGGGTCGGGACTTCGAACACCGGGGAGCTGTTTTTT.

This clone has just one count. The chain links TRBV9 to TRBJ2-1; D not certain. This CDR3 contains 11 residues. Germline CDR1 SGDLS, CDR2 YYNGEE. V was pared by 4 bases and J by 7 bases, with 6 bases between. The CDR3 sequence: CASSRKNEQFF. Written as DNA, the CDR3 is TGTGCCAGCAGCCGTAAGAATGAGCAGTTCTTC.

CDR3 residues: CAISESEGFYGYTF. In DNA form, the CDR3 reads TGTGCCATCAGTGAGTCCGAGGGGTTCTATGGCTACACCTTC. The chain carries TRBV10-3 and TRBJ1-2; D may be TRBD1 (5 bases). The germline gives CDR1 ENHRY, CDR2 SYGVKD. Trimming took 0 bases from V and 4 from J, leaving 9 bases between them. The CDR3 extends over 14 amino acids.

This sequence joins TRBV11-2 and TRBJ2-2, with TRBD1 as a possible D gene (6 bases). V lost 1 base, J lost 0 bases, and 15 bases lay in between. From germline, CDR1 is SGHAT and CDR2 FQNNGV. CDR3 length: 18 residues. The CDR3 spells CASSLGGRGPPNTGELFF. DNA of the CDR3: TGTGCCAGCAGCTTAGGAGGCAGGGGACCCCCGAACACCGGGGAGCTGTTTTTT.

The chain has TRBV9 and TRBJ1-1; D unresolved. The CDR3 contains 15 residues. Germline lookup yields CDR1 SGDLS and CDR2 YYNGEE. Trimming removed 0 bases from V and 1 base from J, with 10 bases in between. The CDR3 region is CASSVGSQKNTEAFF. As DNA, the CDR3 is TGTGCCAGCAGCGTAGGGTCCCAAAAGAACACTGAAGCTTTCTTT.

The CDR3 bases are TGTGCCAGCACCCCAGATGTGAGCTCCTACAATGAGCAGTTCTTC. As protein: CASTPDVSSYNEQFF. J is TRBJ2-1 and V is TRBV28; unclear D gene. V was shortened by 7 bases and J by 0 bases, with 13 bases between the two germline ends. Germline lookup yields CDR1 MDHEN and CDR2 SYDVKM. The CDR3 has 15 residues. The full variable domain, its missing parts supplied by reference TRBV28 and TRBJ2-1, is DVKVTQSSRYLVKRTGEKVFLECVQDMDHENMFWYRQDPGLGLRLIYFSYDVKMKEKGDIPEGYSVSREKKERFSLILESASTNQTSMYLCASTPDVSSYNEQFFGPGTRLTVL.

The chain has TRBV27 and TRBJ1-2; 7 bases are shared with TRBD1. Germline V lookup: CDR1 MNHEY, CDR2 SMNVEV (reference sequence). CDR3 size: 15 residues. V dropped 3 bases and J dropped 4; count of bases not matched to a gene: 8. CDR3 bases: TGTGCCAGCAGTTTGAATCAGGGGGGACTCTATGGCTACACCTTC. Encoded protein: CASSLNQGGLYGYTF.

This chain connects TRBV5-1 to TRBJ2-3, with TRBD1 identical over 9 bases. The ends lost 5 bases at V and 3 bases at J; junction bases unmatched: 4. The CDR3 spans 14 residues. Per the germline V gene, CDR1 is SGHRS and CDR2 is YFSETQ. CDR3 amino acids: CASRKGTGTDTQYF. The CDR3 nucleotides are TGCGCCAGCAGAAAAGGGACAGGGACAGATACGCAGTATTTT.

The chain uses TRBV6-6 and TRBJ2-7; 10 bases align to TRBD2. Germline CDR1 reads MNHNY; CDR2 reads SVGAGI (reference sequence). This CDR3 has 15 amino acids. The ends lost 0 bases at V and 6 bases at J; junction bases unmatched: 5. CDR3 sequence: CASSYSSGRHREQYF. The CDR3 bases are TGTGCCAGCAGTTACTCTAGCGGGAGGCACCGCGAGCAGTACTTC.

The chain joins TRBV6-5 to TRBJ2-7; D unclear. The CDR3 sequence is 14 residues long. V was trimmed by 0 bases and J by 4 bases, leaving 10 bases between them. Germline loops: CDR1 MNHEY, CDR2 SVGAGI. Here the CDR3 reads CASSYSQGLYEQYF. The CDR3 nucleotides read TGTGCCAGCAGTTACTCGCAAGGTCTTTACGAGCAGTACTTC.

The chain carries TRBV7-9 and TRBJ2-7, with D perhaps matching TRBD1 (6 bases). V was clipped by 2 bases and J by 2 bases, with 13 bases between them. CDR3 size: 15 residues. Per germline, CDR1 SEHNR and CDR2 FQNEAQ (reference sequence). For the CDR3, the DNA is TGTGCCAGCAGCTTACGTAACAGGGACCCCTACGAGCAGTACTTC. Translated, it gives CASSLRNRDPYEQYF.

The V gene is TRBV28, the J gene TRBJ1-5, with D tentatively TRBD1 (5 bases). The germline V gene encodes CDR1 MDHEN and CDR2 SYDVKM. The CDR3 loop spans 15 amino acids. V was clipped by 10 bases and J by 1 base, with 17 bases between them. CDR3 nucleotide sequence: TGTGCCATCGGCAACCGGGACTTGAGCAATCAGCCCCAGCATTTT. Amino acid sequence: CAIGNRDLSNQPQHF.

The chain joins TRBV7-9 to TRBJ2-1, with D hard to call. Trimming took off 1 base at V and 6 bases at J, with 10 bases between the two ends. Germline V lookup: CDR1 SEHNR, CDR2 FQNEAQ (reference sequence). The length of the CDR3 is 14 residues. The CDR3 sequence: CASSLGLAPNEQFF. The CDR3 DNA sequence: TGTGCCAGCAGCTTAGGACTTGCACCCAATGAGCAGTTCTTC. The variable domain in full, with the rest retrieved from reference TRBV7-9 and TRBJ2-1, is DTGVSQNPRHKITKRGQNVTFRCDPISEHNRLYWYRQTLGQGPEFLTYFQNEAQLEKSRLLSDRFSAERPKGSFSTLEIQRTEQGDSAMYLCASSLGLAPNEQFFGPGTRLTVL.

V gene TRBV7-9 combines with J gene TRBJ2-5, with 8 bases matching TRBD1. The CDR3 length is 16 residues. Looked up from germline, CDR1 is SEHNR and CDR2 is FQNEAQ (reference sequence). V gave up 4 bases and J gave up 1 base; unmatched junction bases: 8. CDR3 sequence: CASSSRTGTIQETQYF. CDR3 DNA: TGTGCCAGCAGCTCGAGGACAGGGACGATCCAAGAGACCCAGTACTTC.

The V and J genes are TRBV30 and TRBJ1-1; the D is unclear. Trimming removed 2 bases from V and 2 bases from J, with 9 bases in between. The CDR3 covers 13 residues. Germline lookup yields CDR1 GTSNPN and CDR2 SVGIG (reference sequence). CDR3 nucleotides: TGTGCCTGGAGTATTACAGCTAACACTGAAGCTTTCTTT. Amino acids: CAWSITANTEAFF.

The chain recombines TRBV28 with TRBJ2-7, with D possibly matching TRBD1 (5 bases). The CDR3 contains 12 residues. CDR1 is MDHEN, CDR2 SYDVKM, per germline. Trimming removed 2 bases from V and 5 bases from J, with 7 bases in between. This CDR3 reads CASSLGANEQYF. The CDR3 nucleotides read TGTGCCAGCAGTTTAGGGGCCAACGAGCAGTACTTC.

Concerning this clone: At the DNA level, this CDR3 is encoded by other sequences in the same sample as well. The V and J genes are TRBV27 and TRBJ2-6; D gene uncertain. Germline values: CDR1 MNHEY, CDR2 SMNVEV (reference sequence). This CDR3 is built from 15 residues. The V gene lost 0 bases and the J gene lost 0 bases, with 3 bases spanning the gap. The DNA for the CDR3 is TGTGCCAGCAGTTTATCAGTCTCTGGGGCCAACGTCCTGACTTTC. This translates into CASSLSVSGANVLTF.

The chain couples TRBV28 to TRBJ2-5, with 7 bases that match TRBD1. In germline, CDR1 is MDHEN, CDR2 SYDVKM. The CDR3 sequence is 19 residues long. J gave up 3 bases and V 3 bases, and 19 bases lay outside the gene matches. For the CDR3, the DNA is TGTGCCAGCAGTTTTCCCCCTTTAGGGACAGCGGCTAAAGAAGAGACCCAGTACTTC. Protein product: CASSFPPLGTAAKEETQYF.